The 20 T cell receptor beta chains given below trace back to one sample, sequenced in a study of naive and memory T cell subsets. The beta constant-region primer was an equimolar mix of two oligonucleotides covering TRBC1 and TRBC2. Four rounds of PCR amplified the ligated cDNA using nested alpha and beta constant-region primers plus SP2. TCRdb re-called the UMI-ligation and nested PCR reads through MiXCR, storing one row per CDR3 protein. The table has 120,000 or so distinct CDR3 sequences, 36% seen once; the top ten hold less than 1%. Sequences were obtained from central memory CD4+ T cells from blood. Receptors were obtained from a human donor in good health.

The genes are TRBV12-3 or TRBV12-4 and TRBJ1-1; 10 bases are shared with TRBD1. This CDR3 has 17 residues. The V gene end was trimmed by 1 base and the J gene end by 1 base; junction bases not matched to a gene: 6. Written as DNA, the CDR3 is TGTGCCAGCAGTTTAGTCGGGACAGGGGCCAGGAACACTGAAGCTTTCTTT. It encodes CASSLVGTGARNTEAFF.

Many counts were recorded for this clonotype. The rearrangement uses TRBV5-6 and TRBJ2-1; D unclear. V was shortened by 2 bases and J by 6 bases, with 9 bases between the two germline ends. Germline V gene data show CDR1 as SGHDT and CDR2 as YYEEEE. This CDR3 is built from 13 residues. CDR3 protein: CASSLGMVNEQFF. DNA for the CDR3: TGTGCCAGCAGCTTAGGCATGGTCAATGAGCAGTTCTTC.

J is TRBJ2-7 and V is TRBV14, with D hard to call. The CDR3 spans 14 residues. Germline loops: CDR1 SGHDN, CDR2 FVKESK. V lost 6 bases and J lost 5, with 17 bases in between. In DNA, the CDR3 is TGTGCCAGCAGTCTCTCCGCGGTGATTAACGAGCAGTACTTC. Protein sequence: CASSLSAVINEQYF.

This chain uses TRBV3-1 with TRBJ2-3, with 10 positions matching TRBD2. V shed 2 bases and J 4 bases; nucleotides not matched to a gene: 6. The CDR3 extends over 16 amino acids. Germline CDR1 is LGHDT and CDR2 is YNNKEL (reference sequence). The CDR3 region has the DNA TGTGCCAGCAGCCAAAATTTAGCGGGAGGCGCAGATACGCAGTATTTT. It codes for CASSQNLAGGADTQYF.

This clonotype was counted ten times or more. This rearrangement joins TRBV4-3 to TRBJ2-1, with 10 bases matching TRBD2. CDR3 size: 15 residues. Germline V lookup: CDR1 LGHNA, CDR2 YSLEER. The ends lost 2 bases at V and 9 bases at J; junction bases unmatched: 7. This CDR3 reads CASSQNRVAGGEQFF. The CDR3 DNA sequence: TGCGCCAGCAGCCAAAATCGTGTAGCGGGAGGTGAGCAGTTCTTC.

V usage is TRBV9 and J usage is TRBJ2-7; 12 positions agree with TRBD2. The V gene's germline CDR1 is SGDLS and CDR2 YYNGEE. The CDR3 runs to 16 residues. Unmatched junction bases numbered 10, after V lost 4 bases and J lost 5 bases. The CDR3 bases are TGTGCCAGCAGCCCTCGACTAGCGGGAGTTACCCACGAGCAGTACTTC. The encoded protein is CASSPRLAGVTHEQYF.

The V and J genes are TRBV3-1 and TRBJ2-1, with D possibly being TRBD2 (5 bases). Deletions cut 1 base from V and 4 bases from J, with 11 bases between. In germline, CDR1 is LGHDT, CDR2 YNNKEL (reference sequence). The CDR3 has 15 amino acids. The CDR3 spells CASSQVSGVYNEQFF. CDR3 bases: TGTGCCAGCAGCCAAGTAAGCGGTGTTTACAATGAGCAGTTCTTC.

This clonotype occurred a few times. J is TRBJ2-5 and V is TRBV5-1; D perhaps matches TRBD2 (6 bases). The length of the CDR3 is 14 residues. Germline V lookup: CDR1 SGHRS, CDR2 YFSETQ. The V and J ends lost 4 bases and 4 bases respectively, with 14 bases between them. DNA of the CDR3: TGCGCCAGCAGCAAGACTAGTTTCGGAGAGACCCAGTACTTC. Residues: CASSKTSFGETQYF. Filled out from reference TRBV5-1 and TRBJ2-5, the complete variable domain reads KAGVTQTPRYLIKTRGQQVTLSCSPISGHRSVSWYQQTPGQGLQFLFEYFSETQRNKGNFPGRFSGRQFSNSRSEMNVSTLELGDSALYLCASSKTSFGETQYFGPGTRLLVL.

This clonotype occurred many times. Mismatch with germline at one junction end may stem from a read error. CDR3: CASSLTGASDQPQHF. The DNA of the CDR3 is TGCGCCAGCAGCCTGACAGGGGCTAGCGATCAGCCCCAGCATTTT. V is TRBV5-1 and J is TRBJ1-5, with 8 bases lining up with TRBD1. Germline V lookup: CDR1 SGHRS, CDR2 YFSETQ. The CDR3 length is 15 residues.

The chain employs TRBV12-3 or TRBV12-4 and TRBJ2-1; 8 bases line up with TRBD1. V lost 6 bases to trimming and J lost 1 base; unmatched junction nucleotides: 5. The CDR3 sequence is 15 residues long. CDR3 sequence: CASRRDRLSYNEQFF. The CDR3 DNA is TGTGCCAGCAGGCGGGACAGGCTTTCCTACAATGAGCAGTTCTTC.

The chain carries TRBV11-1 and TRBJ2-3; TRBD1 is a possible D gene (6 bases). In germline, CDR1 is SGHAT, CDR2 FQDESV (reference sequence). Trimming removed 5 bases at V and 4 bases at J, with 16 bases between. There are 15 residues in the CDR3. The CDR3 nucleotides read TGTGCCAGCAGCCCAGACGGGACATACCCAGATACGCAGTATTTT. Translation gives CASSPDGTYPDTQYF.

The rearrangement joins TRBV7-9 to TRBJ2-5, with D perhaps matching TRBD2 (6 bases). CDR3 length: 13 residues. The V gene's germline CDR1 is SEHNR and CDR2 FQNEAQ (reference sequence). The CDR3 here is CALGHNGGETQYF. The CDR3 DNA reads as TGTGCTTTAGGCCATAACGGGGGAGAGACCCAGTACTTC.

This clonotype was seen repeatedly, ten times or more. The CDR3 loop is CASSSLASTDTQYF. The CDR3 region has the DNA TGTGCCAGCAGTTCCCTAGCGAGCACAGATACGCAGTATTTT. The rearrangement joins TRBV6-6 to TRBJ2-3; tentatively, D is TRBD2 (6 bases). Germline V gene lookup returns CDR1 MNHNY and CDR2 SVGAGI (reference sequence). The CDR3 length is 14 residues. V shed 4 bases and J shed 0 bases, with 8 bases lying between them.

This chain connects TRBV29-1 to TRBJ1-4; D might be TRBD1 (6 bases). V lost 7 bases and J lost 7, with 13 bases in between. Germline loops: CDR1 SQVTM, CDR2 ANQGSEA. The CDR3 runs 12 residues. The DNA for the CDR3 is TGCAGCGGGGGGGCGGGTCGTGAAAAACTGTTTTTT. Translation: CSGGAGREKLFF.

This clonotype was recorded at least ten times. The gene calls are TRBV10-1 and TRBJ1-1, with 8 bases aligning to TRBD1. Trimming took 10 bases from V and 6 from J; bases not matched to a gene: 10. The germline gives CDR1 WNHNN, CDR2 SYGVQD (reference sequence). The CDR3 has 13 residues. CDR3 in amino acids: CATARQGSAEAFF. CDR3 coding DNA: TGCGCCACTGCACGACAGGGGTCGGCTGAAGCTTTCTTT.

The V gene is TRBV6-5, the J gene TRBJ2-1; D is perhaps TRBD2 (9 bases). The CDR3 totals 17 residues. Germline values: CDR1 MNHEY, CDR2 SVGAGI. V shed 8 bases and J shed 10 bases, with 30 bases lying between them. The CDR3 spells CASSGQGGGRARGEQFF. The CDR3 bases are TGTGCCAGCTCCGGACAGGGCGGCGGGAGGGCCCGGGGCGAGCAGTTCTTC.

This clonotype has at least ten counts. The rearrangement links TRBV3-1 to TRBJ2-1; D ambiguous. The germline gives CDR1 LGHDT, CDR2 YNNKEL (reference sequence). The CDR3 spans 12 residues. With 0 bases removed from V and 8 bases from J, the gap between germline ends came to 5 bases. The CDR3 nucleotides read TGTGCCAGCAGCCAAGAGATCCATGAGCAGTTCTTC. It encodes CASSQEIHEQFF.

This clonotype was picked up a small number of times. The CDR3 here is CASSKGAGGPRDEQFF. In nucleotides, the CDR3 is TGTGCCAGCAGCAAAGGGGCGGGAGGGCCTCGTGATGAGCAGTTCTTC. The V call is TRBV21-1, the J call TRBJ2-1; the table's D call TRBD2 went unverified against the DNA. TRBV21-1 represents a pseudogene. The CDR3 loop spans 16 amino acids.

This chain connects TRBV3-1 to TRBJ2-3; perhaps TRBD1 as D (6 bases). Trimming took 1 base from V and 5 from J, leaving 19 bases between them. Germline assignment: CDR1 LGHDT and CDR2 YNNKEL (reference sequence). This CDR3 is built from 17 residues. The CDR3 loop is CASSQGLPGAGVDTQYF. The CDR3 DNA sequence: TGTGCCAGCAGCCAAGGACTTCCAGGGGCCGGGGTAGATACGCAGTATTTT.

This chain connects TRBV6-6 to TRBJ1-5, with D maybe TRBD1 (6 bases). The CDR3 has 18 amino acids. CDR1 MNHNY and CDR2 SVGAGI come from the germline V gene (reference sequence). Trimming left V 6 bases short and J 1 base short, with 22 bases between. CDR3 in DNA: TGTGCCAGCAGCCATCCACTACAGGGAATGAAGAGCAATCAGCCCCAGCATTTT. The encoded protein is CASSHPLQGMKSNQPQHF.